The next 15 T cell receptor beta chains were all read from a single sample in a study of CD4 and CD8 cells across lung adenocarcinoma regions. TCRdb fed the PCR reads into MiXCR, producing one record per CDR3 protein. The sample carries 22,000 or so distinct CDR3 sequences, around half recorded once. The sample was CD8+ T cells from the center of a lung tumor. These receptor sequences come from a female donor with lung adenocarcinoma. The CD4 and CD8 labels of this study may be unreliable.

The J gene is TRBJ2-4, the V gene TRBV10-3; either TRBD1 or TRBD2 may fit D (5 bases each). This CDR3 has 13 amino acids. In germline, CDR1 is ENHRY, CDR2 SYGVKD. This CDR3 is CVSGPWAKNTQYF. The DNA for the CDR3 is TGTGTCTCGGGGCCGTGGGCCAAAAACACGCAGTACTTC.

This clonotype was picked up many times. V usage is TRBV5-1 and J usage is TRBJ2-5, with TRBD2 matching over 13 bases. The J segment lost 5 bases and the V segment lost 7 bases, leaving 14 bases of the junction unmatched. The CDR3 totals 17 residues. Per germline, CDR1 SGHRS and CDR2 YFSETQ. The CDR3 nucleotides are TGCGCCAGCTTACCGGGACTAGCGGGATTTCGTGGTGAGACCCAGTACTTC. Protein: CASLPGLAGFRGETQYF.

This chain uses TRBV6-1 with TRBJ2-7; TRBD1 might be the D (6 bases). Germline CDR1 MNHNS, CDR2 SASEGT. This CDR3 spans 15 amino acids. V lost 2 bases and J 12 bases, leaving 23 bases between the germline ends. The CDR3 region is CASSERTRGEGDPYF. The CDR3 nucleotides are TGTGCCAGCAGTGAACGGACTCGCGGAGAGGGGGATCCGTACTTC.

In the case of this clonotype: Relative to the germline gene, one junction end is altered; a read error may explain this. The chain links TRBV27 to TRBJ2-1; either TRBD1 or TRBD2 may supply D (6 bases each). This CDR3 has 16 residues. Germline V CDR1 and CDR2: MNHEY, SMNVEV (reference sequence). CDR3 residues: CASSSPGAGGTDAQFF. DNA for the CDR3: TGTGCCAGCAGCTCTCCGGGGGCTGGGGGCACTGATGCGCAGTTTTTT.

A few counts support this clonotype. This chain's CDR3 is CASSESSGGRGLSGGSYEQYF. CDR3 DNA sequence: TGTGCCAGCAGTGAATCGTCTGGGGGCAGGGGACTTAGCGGGGGGTCCTACGAGCAGTACTTC. This sequence joins TRBV6-1 and TRBJ2-1, with TRBD2 matching 10 bases. The J call is in doubt because the DNA end fits TRBJ2-7 better. CDR1 and CDR2 from the germline V gene are MNHNS and SASEGT. The CDR3 sequence is 21 residues long.

The J gene is TRBJ2-1, the V gene TRBV12-3 or TRBV12-4, with D possibly TRBD2 on 6 matching bases. The J call may be in error: the DNA end matches TRBJ2-5 better. The CDR3 is 13 residues long. The CDR3 here is CASSWRGWETQYF. In DNA form, the CDR3 reads TGTGCCAGCAGTTGGAGGGGTTGGGAGACCCAGTACTTC.

The CDR3: CARRRRAADTQYF. The CDR3, as DNA: TGTGCCAGGAGGCGTAGAGCGGCAGATACGCAGTACTTC. The rearrangement links TRBV27 to TRBJ2-3; maybe TRBD2 (5 bases). The DNA end is more similar to TRBJ2-7, so the J call may be wrong. CDR1 and CDR2 from the germline V gene are MNHEY and SMNVEV (reference sequence). This CDR3 region has 13 residues.

The genes are TRBV6-1 and TRBJ1-2; unclear D gene. The V gene's germline CDR1 is MNHNS and CDR2 SASEGT. This CDR3 comprises 13 residues. Trimming pared 6 bases from V and 1 base from J, leaving 9 bases between. CDR3: CASSLTDNYGYTF. CDR3 nucleotides: TGTGCCAGCAGCCTCACAGATAACTATGGCTACACCTTC.

The chain recombines TRBV27 with TRBJ2-1, with D possibly TRBD1 on 5 matching bases. The CDR3 runs 18 residues. Germline V lookup: CDR1 MNHEY, CDR2 SMNVEV (reference sequence). V was trimmed by 5 bases and J by 0 bases, leaving 20 bases between them. For the CDR3, the DNA is TGTGCCAGCAGTGCCCTTCGACAGCGTCAGAGCTCCTACAATGAGCAGTTCTTC. Its translation: CASSALRQRQSSYNEQFF.

By proportion, this clonotype is medium-sized. The gene calls are TRBV6-1 and TRBJ1-1; D not certain. The CDR3 spans 13 residues. Trimming pared 6 bases from V and 1 base from J, leaving 9 bases between. CDR1 MNHNS and CDR2 SASEGT come from the germline V gene. CDR3 coding DNA: TGTGCCAGCAGCCTTAGGGAGAACACTGAAGCTTTCTTT. Protein sequence: CASSLRENTEAFF.

V is TRBV6-1 and J is TRBJ2-3, with TRBD1 as a possible D gene (7 bases). This CDR3 spans 16 amino acids. Germline-derived CDR1 and CDR2 are MNHNS and SASEGT. V was clipped by 7 bases and J by 1 base, with 18 bases between them. CDR3 nucleotides: TGTGCCAGCACGCGGAGGGGGCTCGATGGCACAGATACGCAGTATTTT. Translating gives CASTRRGLDGTDTQYF.

About this clonotype: One end of the junction is discordant with germline, which a read error may explain. This chain connects TRBV6-4 to TRBJ2-4, with a weak D call TRBD2 (7 bases). Germline values: CDR1 MRHNA, CDR2 SNTAGT. CDR3 length: 16 residues. The CDR3 loop reads CASRDSARGAKNTQYF. For the CDR3, the DNA is TGTGCCAGCCGCGATTCGGCTCGGGGGGCCAAAAATACTCAGTATTTC.

CDR3 region: CASSDSGEQFF. DNA for the CDR3: TGTGCCAGTAGTGACTCCGGTGAGCAGTTCTTC. The chain joins TRBV19 to TRBJ2-1; no definite D call. CDR1 is LNHDA and CDR2 is SQIVND in the germline V gene (reference sequence). The CDR3 loop spans 11 amino acids. Trimming pared 5 bases from V and 9 bases from J, leaving 8 bases between.

V gene TRBV3-1 combines with J gene TRBJ2-3; maybe TRBD1 (5 bases). The germline V and J ends were trimmed by 2 bases and 2 bases, with 8 bases remaining between them. This CDR3 has 14 amino acids. Germline-derived CDR1 and CDR2 are LGHDT and YNNKEL (reference sequence). CDR3 sequence (DNA): TGTGCCAGCAGCCAAATGACAGCCACAGATACGCAGTATTTT. This codes for CASSQMTATDTQYF.

V usage is TRBV27 and J usage is TRBJ2-4; either TRBD1 or TRBD2 may fit D (6 bases each). The V end was cut by 8 bases, the J end by 13 bases, with 21 bases between. The CDR3 covers 13 residues. Per the germline V gene, CDR1 is MNHEY and CDR2 is SMNVEV (reference sequence). As DNA, the CDR3 is TGTGCCAGCGGGGGGCGTGTCGAAGACACCCAGTACTTC. This translates into CASGGRVEDTQYF.